Detailed here is one T cell receptor beta chain. Trimming pared 1 base from V and 0 bases from J, leaving 13 bases between. Looked up from germline, CDR1 is PRHDT and CDR2 is FYEKMQ (reference sequence). The length of the CDR3 is 17 residues. TCRdb's table, derived via immunoSEQ multiplex PCR, lists solely in-frame clones and lacks some. The data contain some 270,000 clones, 90% of them seen just once; the ten biggest clones take up roughly 2.2%. This record belongs to a study of blood T cell repertoires in COVID-19. Turning to the study itself: T cells, B-cell-depleted T cells, or PBMCs supplied cDNA or gDNA.

The sequencing input was peripheral blood. The clonotype comes from a woman in her sixties or seventies with COVID-19, enrolled during active disease. This chain joins TRBV13 and TRBJ1-3; D is possibly TRBD1 (5 bases). The CDR3 protein is CASSLEGWQSSGNTIYF. In DNA, the CDR3 is TGTGCCAGCAGCTTAGAGGGGTGGCAGTCCTCTGGAAACACCATATATTTT.